This T cell receptor beta chain appears in the sequencing data of a study of blood T cell repertoires in COVID-19. Study-wide context: The origin of the acute and convalescent COVID-19 samples was the United States, Italy and Spain. PBMCs, B-cell-depleted T cells, or T cells were the source of the cDNA or gDNA that made up the material.

This CDR3 has 15 amino acids. J lost 1 base, V lost 0 bases, and 3 bases had no gene match. Germline V gene lookup returns CDR1 SGHRS and CDR2 YFSETQ. Authors' methods: Estimation of nucleated cell counts relied on the amplification of reference gene primers. The data were produced by immunoSEQ multiplex PCR, yet TCRdb's version contains in-frame clones alone and is incomplete. V, J and clone size are those of that table, while D and trimming were read from the DNA. This sample has around 500,000 clones, with 80% to 90% found just once. This TCR was recovered from a human donor in a cohort sampled during active COVID-19. This sequence joins TRBV5-1 and TRBJ2-7, with TRBD2 matching 8 bases. Sequencing was performed on peripheral blood. CDR3 nucleotide sequence: TGCGCCAGCAGCTTGGAGATAGCGGGATCCTACGAGCAGTACTTC. This sequence encodes CASSLEIAGSYEQYF.